One sample yielded the 2 T cell receptor beta chains listed below, sequenced in a study of blood T cell repertoires in COVID-19. TCRdb keeps only in-frame clones here, not all; method: immunoSEQ multiplex PCR. This table holds about 98,000 clones, roughly 86% found once. Sequencing used peripheral blood. Source of these receptors: a man in his forties or fifties with acute or convalescent COVID-19.

The J gene is TRBJ2-3, the V gene TRBV4-2; 11 nucleotides agree with TRBD2. V was pared by 1 base and J by 2 bases, with 14 bases of the junction left unmatched. Germline V gene data show CDR1 as LGHNA and CDR2 as YNFKEQ. The CDR3 is 20 residues long. CDR3 DNA sequence: TGTGCCAGCAGCCAAGTTGCGGGGACTAGCGGTCAGGGGGACACAGATACGCAGTATTTT. Translating it yields CASSQVAGTSGQGDTDTQYF.

This clone has ten or more counts. The chain carries TRBV6-4 and TRBJ2-1; possibly TRBD2 for D (5 bases). The ends were cut back, 4 bases at V and 7 bases at J, with 17 bases in the middle. Germline V gene sequence: CDR1 MRHNA, CDR2 SNTAGT. This CDR3 comprises 15 residues. DNA of the CDR3: TGTGCCAGCAGTGCCTCCCAGGTAGCGAGGAATGAGCAGTTCTTC. It specifies CASSASQVARNEQFF.